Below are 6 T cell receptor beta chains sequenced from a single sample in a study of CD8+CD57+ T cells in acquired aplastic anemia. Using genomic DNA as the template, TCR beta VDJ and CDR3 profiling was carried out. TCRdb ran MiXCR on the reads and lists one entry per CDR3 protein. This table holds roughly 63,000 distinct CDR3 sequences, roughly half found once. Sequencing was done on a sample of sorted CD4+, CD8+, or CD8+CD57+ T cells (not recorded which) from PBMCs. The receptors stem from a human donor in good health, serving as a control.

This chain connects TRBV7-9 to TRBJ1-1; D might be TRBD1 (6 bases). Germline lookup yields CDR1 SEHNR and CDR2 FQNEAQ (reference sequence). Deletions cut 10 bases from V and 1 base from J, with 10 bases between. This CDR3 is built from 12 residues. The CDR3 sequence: CATEGQNTEAFF. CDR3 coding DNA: TGTGCCACCGAGGGACAGAACACTGAAGCTTTCTTT.

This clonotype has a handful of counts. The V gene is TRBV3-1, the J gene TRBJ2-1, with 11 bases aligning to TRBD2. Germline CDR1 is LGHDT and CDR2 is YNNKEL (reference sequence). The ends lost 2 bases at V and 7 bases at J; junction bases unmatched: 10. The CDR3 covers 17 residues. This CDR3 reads CASSQRTLAGVVNEQFF. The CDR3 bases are TGTGCCAGCAGCCAAAGAACACTAGCGGGAGTCGTTAATGAGCAGTTCTTC.

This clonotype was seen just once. The CDR3 nucleotides read TGCAGTGCTAGAGCACAGGGGTGGATCGCAGATACGCAGTATTTT. It yields the protein CSARAQGWIADTQYF. V is TRBV20-1 and J is TRBJ2-3; the match to TRBD1 covers 7 bases. Trimming cost V 1 base and J 4 bases; bases outside gene matches: 8. The CDR3 extends over 15 amino acids. CDR1 DFQATT and CDR2 SNEGSKA come from the germline V gene (reference sequence).

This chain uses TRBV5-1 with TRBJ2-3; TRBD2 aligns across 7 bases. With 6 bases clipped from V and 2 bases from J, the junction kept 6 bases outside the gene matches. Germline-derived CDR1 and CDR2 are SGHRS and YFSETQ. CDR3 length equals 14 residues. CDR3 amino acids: CASTLGGDTDTQYF. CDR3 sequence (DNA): TGCGCCAGCACCCTTGGGGGGGACACAGATACGCAGTATTTT. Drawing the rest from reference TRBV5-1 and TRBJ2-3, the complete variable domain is KAGVTQTPRYLIKTRGQQVTLSCSPISGHRSVSWYQQTPGQGLQFLFEYFSETQRNKGNFPGRFSGRQFSNSRSEMNVSTLELGDSALYLCASTLGGDTDTQYFGPGTRLTVL.

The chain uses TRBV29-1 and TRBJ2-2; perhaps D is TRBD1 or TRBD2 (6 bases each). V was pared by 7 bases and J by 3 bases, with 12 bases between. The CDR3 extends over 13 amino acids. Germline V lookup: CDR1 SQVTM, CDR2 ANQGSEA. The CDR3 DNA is TGCAGCGGGGGGGACATCGACACCGGGGAGCTGTTTTTT. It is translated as CSGGDIDTGELFF.

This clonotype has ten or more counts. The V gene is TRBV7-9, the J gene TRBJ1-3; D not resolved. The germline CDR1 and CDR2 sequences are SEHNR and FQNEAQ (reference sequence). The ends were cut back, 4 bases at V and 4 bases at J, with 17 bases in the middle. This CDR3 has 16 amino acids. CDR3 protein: CASSSKDGVPGNTIYF. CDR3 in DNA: TGTGCCAGCAGCTCTAAGGATGGGGTCCCCGGAAACACCATATATTTT.